This T cell receptor (beta chain) comes out of a study of blood T cells in healthy people across ages. Study findings and constraints: As age increased, TCR beta diversity per million T cells fell in a roughly linear fashion. A greater number of naive CD4+ cells and higher diversity distinguished long-lived donors from aged donors.

A remark on this clonotype: Its cognate antigen is unknown.

The CDR3 covers 14 residues. V dropped 4 bases and J dropped 7 bases, with 16 bases sitting between them. CDR1 is LGHNA and CDR2 is YNFKEQ in the germline V gene. PCR was performed a second time for about 6 to 11 cycles using a sample-barcoded 5' primer and a J-beta primer mix. The authors tagged each cDNA molecule using a template-switch adaptor with 12 random nucleotides. At least 2.5 million CDR3-containing paired-end reads were obtained per sample. Each CDR3 protein gets one entry after TCRdb re-called the 5' RACE reads with MiXCR. This sample has about 1.5 million distinct CDR3 sequences, with 35% to 45% found just once.

The rearrangement joins TRBV4-2 to TRBJ1-1, with a possible D match to TRBD1 (6 bases). This clonotype was obtained from a woman under 30 in good health. Specimen: blood. CDR3 bases: TGTGCCAGCAGCCCCGGAACAGGGTTGGGTGAAGCTTTCTTT. Protein product: CASSPGTGLGEAFF.